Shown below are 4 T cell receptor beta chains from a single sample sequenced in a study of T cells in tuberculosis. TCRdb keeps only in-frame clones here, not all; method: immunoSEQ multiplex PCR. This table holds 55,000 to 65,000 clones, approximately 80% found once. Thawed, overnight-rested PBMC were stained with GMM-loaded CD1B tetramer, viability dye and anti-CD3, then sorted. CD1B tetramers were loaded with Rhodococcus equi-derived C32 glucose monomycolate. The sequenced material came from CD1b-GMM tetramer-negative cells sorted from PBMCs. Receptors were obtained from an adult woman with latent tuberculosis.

CDR3 bases: TGCAGCGCGGGGGACAGGGGCTACGAGCAGTACTTC. Translating gives CSAGDRGYEQYF. The rearrangement links TRBV29-1 to TRBJ2-7, with TRBD1 matching over 10 bases. This CDR3 has 12 amino acids. The junction had 3 bases not matched to a gene; V was cut back by 7 bases and J by 3 bases. CDR1 is SQVTM, CDR2 ANQGSEA, per germline.

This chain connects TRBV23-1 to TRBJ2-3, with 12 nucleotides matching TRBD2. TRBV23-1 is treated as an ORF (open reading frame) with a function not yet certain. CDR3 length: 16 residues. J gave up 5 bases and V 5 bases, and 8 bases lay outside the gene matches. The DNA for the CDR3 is TGCGCCAGCAGTTCTACGCCTAGCGGGGGGGGAGATACGCAGTATTTT. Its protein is CASSSTPSGGGDTQYF.

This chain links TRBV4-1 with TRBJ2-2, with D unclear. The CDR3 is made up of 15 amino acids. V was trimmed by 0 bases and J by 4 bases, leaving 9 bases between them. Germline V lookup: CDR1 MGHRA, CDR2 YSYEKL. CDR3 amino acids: CASSQERLPTGELFF. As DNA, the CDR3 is TGCGCCAGCAGCCAAGAGCGTCTGCCCACCGGGGAGCTGTTTTTT.

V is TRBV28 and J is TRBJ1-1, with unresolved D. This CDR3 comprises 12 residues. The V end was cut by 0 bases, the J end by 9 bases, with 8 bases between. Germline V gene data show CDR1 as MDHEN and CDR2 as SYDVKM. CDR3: CASSLWGGQAFF. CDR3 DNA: TGTGCCAGCAGTTTATGGGGCGGGCAAGCTTTCTTT.